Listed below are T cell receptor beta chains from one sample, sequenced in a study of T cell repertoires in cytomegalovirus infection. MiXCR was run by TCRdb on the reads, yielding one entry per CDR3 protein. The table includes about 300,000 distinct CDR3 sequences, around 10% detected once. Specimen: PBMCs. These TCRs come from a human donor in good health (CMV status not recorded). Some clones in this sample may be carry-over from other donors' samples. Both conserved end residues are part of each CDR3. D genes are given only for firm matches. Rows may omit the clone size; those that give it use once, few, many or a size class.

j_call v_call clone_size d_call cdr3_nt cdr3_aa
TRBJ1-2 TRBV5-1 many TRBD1 TGCGCCAGCAGCCGACAGGGTTTCAACTATGGCTACACCTTC CASSRQGFNYGYTF
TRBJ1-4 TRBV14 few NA TGTGCCAGCAGCACCCAGAGACTCCCTGAAAAACTGTTTTTT CASSTQRLPEKLFF
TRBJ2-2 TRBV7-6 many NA TGTGCCAGCAGCTACCAGAACACCGGGGAGCTGTTTTTT CASSYQNTGELFF
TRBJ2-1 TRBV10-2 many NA TGCGCCAGCACCCCGTTGAATGAGCAGTTCTTC CASTPLNEQFF
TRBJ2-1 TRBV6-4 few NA TGTGCCAGCAGTGACTCGATTAACAATGAGCAGTTCTTC CASSDSINNEQFF
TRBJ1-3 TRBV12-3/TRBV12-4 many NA TGTGCCAGCAGTTTCGGGGGGCTTAGTGGAAACACCATATATTTT CASSFGGLSGNTIYF
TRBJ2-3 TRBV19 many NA TGTGCCAGTAGTGCGAGGGACGGCACAGATACGCAGTATTTT CASSARDGTDTQYF
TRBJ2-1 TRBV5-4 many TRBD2 TGTGCCAGCAGCCCACTAGCGGGGGGGCGAGGTGAGCAGTTCTTC CASSPLAGGRGEQFF
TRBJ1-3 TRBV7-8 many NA TGTGCCAGCAGCTTAGAACCCTCTGGAAACACCATATATTTT CASSLEPSGNTIYF
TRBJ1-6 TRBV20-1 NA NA TGCAGTGCTAGAGACAGAGATTCACCCCTCCACTTT CSARDRDSPLHF
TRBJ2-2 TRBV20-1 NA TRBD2 TGCAGTGCCCACGGGGGGGGAGGCACCGGGGAGCTGTTTTTT CSAHGGGGTGELFF
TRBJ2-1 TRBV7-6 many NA TGTGCCAGCAGCCCCTCCGGAACCCCAACCCTAAATGAGCAGTTCTTC CASSPSGTPTLNEQFF
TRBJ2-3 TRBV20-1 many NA TGCAGTGCTCCTCCATGGGGGGCGGAGGATACGCAGTATTTT CSAPPWGAEDTQYF
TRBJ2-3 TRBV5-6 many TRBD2 TGTGCCAGCAGCTTGGGGGGTAGCGGGGAAGGCACAGATACGCAGTATTTT CASSLGGSGEGTDTQYF
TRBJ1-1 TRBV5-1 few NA TGCGCCAGCAGCGGCAGGGTGAACACTGAAGCTTTCTTT CASSGRVNTEAFF
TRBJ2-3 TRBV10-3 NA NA TGTGCCATCAGTGAGCAGAATACGCAGTATTTT CAISEQNTQYF
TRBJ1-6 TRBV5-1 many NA TGCGCCAGCAGCCTAAACTCAGGGGCTTCGTTTTCACCCCTCCACTTT CASSLNSGASFSPLHF
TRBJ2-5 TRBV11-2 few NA TGTGCCAGCAGCTTAGTGGCGAGGACGGCGGGGGAGACCCAGTACTTC CASSLVARTAGETQYF
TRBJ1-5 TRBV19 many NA TGTGCCAGTAGCCCTCGGACAGCCTCTCAACTGCTTAGCAATCAGCCCCAGCATTTT CASSPRTASQLLSNQPQHF
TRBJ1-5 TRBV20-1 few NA TGCAGTGCTAGAGATAGGAACAGGGTCAATCAGCCCCAGCATTTT CSARDRNRVNQPQHF
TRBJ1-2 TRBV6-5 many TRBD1 TGTGCCAGCAGTGCCAGGGGGCGCCGGAACTATGGCTACACCTTC CASSARGRRNYGYTF
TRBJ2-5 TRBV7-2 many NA TGTGCCAGCAGCTTAGACCGGACGTCCAGGACCCAGTACTTC CASSLDRTSRTQYF
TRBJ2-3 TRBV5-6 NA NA TGTGCCAGCAGCCCGGGACGACCCACGGATACGCAGTATTTT CASSPGRPTDTQYF
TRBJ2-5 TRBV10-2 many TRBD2 TGCGCCAGCAGTGCCGCGGGGGGGGTAGAGACCCAGTACTTC CASSAAGGVETQYF
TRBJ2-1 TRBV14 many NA TGTGCCAGCAGCCAACGATCGCTGAGCTCCTACAATGAGCAGTTCTTC CASSQRSLSSYNEQFF
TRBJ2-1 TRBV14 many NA TGTGCCAGCAGCCAACAAGGAGGGATAAGGGGGGAGCAGTTCTTC CASSQQGGIRGEQFF
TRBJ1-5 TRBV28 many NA TGTGCCAGCAGTTTTAGGTCGGGCTTAGGGATTATGCCCCAGCATTTT CASSFRSGLGIMPQHF
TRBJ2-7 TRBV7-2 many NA TGTGCCAGCAGCCAACCGAACGAGCAGTACTTC CASSQPNEQYF
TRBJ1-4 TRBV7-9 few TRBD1 TGTGCCAGCAGCTTAAGGGAGGGACAGGGAAATGAAAAACTGTTTTTT CASSLREGQGNEKLFF
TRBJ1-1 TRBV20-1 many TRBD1 TGCAGTGCTAGAGATGGGACAGGGGGCACTGAAGCTTTCTTT CSARDGTGGTEAFF
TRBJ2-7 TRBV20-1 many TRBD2 TGCAGTGCTAGCCGGGGAGGGAACTACGAGCAGTACTTC CSASRGGNYEQYF
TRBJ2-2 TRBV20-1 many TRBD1 TGCAGTGCTAGAGTGACAGGGTCGAGCACCGGGGAGCTGTTTTTT CSARVTGSSTGELFF
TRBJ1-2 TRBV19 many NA TGTGCCAGCTCCTGGTCGGGGTTGGAAGACCCGCGAGTCTTCTATGGCTACACCTTC CASSWSGLEDPRVFYGYTF
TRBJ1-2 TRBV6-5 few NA TGTGCCAGCAGTTACACTAACCGGGACTCTTTCGAAATAGGCTATGGCTACACCTTC CASSYTNRDSFEIGYGYTF
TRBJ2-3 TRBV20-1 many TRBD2 TGCAGTGCCTCCCGGGAGGGCACAGATACGCAGTATTTT CSASREGTDTQYF
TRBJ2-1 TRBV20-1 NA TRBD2 TGCAGTGCAGCTAGGACTAGCGGGGGGTATGAGCAGTTCTTC CSAARTSGGYEQFF
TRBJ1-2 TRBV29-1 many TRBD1 TGCAGCGCAGGGACAGGGGGCCGAGATGGCTACACCTTC CSAGTGGRDGYTF
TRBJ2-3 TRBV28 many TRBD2 TGTGCCAGCAGTTCCCTCGGGAGGGGGTTCATTGTTTCGATGGATACGCAGTATTTT CASSSLGRGFIVSMDTQYF
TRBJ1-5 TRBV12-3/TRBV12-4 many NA TGTGCCAGCAGTTCGAATCCGGGTCAGCCCCAGCATTTT CASSSNPGQPQHF
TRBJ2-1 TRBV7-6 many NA TGTGCCAGCAGCTTTGAACAACACAATGAGCAGTTCTTC CASSFEQHNEQFF
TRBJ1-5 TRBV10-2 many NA TGCGCCAGCAGTGAGATTAGTCAGCCCCAGCATTTT CASSEISQPQHF
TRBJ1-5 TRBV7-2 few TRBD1 TGTGCCAGCAGCCAGACAGGGAATAGCAATCAGCCCCAGCATTTT CASSQTGNSNQPQHF